This T cell receptor beta chain was captured in a study of Ad26.COV2.S vaccination and SARS-CoV-2 variants (dated by TCRdb to the early 2020s). Context from the whole study: Vaccine-arm donors were drawn from COV1001, a multicentre, randomized, double-blind, placebo-controlled phase I-IIa trial of Ad26.COV2.S in healthy adults. The TCR-sequenced set comprised approximately 32 samples: around 20 Ad26.COV2.S vaccine recipients, 5 placebo recipients and 8 SARS-CoV-2 convalescent individuals. TCRbeta repertoire sequencing served as the tool for gauging how specific and how broad the SARS-CoV-2-reactive T cell receptors were following Ad26.COV2.S vaccination. Investigators did not know the trial group allocation while performing experiments and assessing outcomes. Ad26.COV2.S was given intramuscularly at 5x10^10 or 1x10^11 viral particles, as a single shot or as two shots 56 days apart. Trial participants were randomized into five groups of five: low-dose or high-dose Ad26.COV2.S given once or twice, or placebo on both occasions.

Comments on this clone: Its antigen is currently not known. It has no much larger one-base neighbor in the sample; base qualities were not kept.

Findings and caveats that apply to the study as a whole: After vaccination, spike-specific CD8+ and CD4+ T cell responses were reported to show substantial breadth. The authors noted that the TCR breadth and depth analyses may have underestimated total T cell responses. Comparable non-spike TCR breadth was observed between vaccine and placebo recipients, consistent with only spike being contained in the vaccine. Compared with placebo recipients, Ad26.COV2.S recipients showed higher spike-specific TCR breadth (P = 0.0014). The study was not powered to compare responses between vaccine doses or regimens.

TCRbeta CDR3 regions were sequenced with the immunoSEQ Assay. After extraction, genomic DNA underwent amplification by bias-controlled multiplex PCR, followed by high-throughput sequencing. As for the original processing: Collapsing and filtering of sequences were performed to quantify the absolute abundance of each unique TCRbeta CDR3 region. T cell fraction was estimated by normalizing TCRbeta template counts to usable DNA, with usable DNA measured through amplification of reference genes found in all nucleated cells. Repertoire TCRs were annotated as SARS-CoV-2-specific when V gene, CDR3 amino acid sequence and J gene were exactly matched to a known reactive TCR set. The reference SARS-CoV-2 TCR set was derived from MIRA and filtered for enrichment in COVID-19-positive ImmuneCODE repertoires, a step that removed public or cross-reactive TCRs. Based on the MIRA antigens, annotated TCRs were further analysed at the level of specific ORF or position within ORF. Breadth was defined as the number of annotated unique rearrangements divided by the total number of unique productive rearrangements, and depth was defined as the summed frequency of the annotated unique rearrangements. Two-sided Wilcoxon rank-sum tests were applied when comparing TCR breadth between groups. In its TCRdb copy, this immuneACCESS table keeps in-frame sequences only and misses some clones. Where compared with another copy, unresolved V genes explain less than half of these, and the others have no known cause. V and J calls and clone size come straight from that table; D and trimming were deduced from the DNA. This sample holds roughly 420,000 clones; 89% were observed only once. Approximately 2.5% of the sample lies in the top ten.

This specimen's treatment or condition label, per the study, means: some 19 received Ad26.COV2.S at low or high dose, single or two shots; several received placebo; per-sample allocation not given. Repertoires of vaccine and placebo recipients were sequenced from samples taken on day 63 after the first injection. In Cohort 1b, about two dozen adults aged 18-55 years were enrolled at a single site in Boston, USA, between 29 July and 7 August 2020. As a vaccine, Ad26.COV2.S was a replication-incompetent adenovirus type 26 vector that expressed a prefusion-stabilized SARS-CoV-2 spike protein derived from the original Wuhan strain. Sequenced here: peripheral blood, sampled in a trial of Ad26.COV2.S vaccine versus placebo. The sequence was collected from a person aged 18-65 years who received the Ad26.COV2.S COVID-19 vaccine or a placebo.

The nucleotides read TGTGCCAGCGGATCGGTAGCGGAGCAGTTCTTC. It is translated as CASGSVAEQFF. This receptor chain uses TRBV6-5 and TRBJ2-1; a tentative D call is TRBD2 (5 bases match). Trimming at the junction amounts to 8 bases on V and 10 bases on J, and the germline ends lie 12 bases apart. As encoded in the germline V gene, CDR1 is MNHEY while CDR2 is SVGAGI. The CDR3 starts with the cysteine, ends with the phenylalanine, and has 11 residues. This entry keeps only the CDR3 DNA: 33 bases, framed from base 1.